There are a few counts of the clone carrying this TCR beta chain. With V trimmed by 0 bases and J by 0 bases, 5 bases remained unmatched. CDR1 is KGHSH, CDR2 LQKENI, per germline. The CDR3 covers 17 residues. The sequenced template was cDNA made from the entire isolated RNA. The table came from immunoSEQ multiplex PCR; TCRdb's copy has only in-frame clones and leaves some out. Found here are approximately 250,000 clones, roughly 14% of them singletons; the top ten hold around 0.026%. These data are taken from a study of beta chain features in type 1 diabetes. This TCR derives from a woman aged 40 to 50 in good health. V gene TRBV18 combines with J gene TRBJ2-5; 9 bases line up with TRBD2. The sequencing input was naive CD4+ T cells from blood. For the CDR3, the DNA is TGTGCCAGCTCACCACCTGGGACTAGCCTGTACCAAGAGACCCAGTACTTC. Its protein is CASSPPGTSLYQETQYF.